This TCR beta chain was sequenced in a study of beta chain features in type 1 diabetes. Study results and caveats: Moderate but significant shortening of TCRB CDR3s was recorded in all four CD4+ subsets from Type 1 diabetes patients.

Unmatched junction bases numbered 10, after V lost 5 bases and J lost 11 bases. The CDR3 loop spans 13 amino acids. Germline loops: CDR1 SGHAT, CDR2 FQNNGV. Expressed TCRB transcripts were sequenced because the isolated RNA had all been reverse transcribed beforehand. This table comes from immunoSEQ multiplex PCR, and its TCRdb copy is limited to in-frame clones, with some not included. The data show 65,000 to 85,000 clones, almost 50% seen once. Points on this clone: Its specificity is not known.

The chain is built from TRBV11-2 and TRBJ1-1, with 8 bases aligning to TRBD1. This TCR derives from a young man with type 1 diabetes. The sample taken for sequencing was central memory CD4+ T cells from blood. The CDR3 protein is CASSTRQGLVAFF. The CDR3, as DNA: TGTGCCAGCAGCACCAGACAGGGGTTAGTCGCTTTCTTT.